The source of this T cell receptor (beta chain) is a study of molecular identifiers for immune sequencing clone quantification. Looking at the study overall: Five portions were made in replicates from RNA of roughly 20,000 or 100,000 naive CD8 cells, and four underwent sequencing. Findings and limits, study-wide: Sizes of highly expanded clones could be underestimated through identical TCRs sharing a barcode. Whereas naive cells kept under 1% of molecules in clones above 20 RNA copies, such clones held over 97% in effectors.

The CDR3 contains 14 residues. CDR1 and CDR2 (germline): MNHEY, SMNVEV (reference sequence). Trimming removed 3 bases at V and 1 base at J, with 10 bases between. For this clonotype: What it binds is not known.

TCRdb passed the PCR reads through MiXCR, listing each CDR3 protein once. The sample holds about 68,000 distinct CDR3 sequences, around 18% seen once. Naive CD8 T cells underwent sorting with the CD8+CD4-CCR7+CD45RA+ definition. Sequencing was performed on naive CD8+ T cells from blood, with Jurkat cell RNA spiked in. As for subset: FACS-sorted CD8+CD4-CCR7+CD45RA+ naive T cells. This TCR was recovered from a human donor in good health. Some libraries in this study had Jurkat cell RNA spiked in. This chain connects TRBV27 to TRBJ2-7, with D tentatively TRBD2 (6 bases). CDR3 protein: CASSFVGGSYEQYF. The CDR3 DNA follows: TGTGCCAGCAGTTTCGTCGGAGGGTCCTACGAGCAGTACTTC.